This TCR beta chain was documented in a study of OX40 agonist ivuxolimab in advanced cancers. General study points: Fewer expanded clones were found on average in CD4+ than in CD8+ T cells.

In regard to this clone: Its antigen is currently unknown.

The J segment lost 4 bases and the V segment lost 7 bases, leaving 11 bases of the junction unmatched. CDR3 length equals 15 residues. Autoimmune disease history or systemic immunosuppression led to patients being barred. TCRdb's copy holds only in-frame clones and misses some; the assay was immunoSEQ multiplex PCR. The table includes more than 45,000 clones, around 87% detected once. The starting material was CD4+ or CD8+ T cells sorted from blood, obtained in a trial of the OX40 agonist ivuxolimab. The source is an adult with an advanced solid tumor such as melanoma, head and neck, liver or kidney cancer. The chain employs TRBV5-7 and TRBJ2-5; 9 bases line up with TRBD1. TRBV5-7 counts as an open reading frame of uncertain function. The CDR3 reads CASPQRTGVGETQYF. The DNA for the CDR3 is TGTGCCAGCCCCCAGCGGACAGGGGTAGGAGAGACCCAGTACTTC.